The 21 T cell receptor beta chains below all came from one sample that was sequenced in a study of cytomegalovirus exposure and HLA in healthy donors. The primer mix had 60 Vbeta and 13 Jbeta primers. TCRdb's table, derived via immunoSEQ multiplex PCR, lists solely in-frame clones and lacks some. The sample comprises about 160,000 clones, about 80% of which are singletons, and 8% to 10% rests with the top ten. Sequenced material: PBMCs. These receptors originate from a man aged 18 to 30 in good health and CMV-seropositive.

The chain employs TRBV5-4 and TRBJ2-1; D is unclear. The CDR3 covers 15 residues. Germline CDR1 SGHNT, CDR2 YYREEE (reference sequence). Trimming cost V 0 bases and J 0 bases, with 7 bases left between them. The CDR3 coding sequence is TGTGCCAGCAGCTTGGATGCGAGCTCCTACAATGAGCAGTTCTTC. This codes for CASSLDASSYNEQFF.

V and J are TRBV7-2 and TRBJ2-2; a possible D gene is TRBD1 (6 bases). The CDR3 covers 15 residues. Between the trimmed V and J ends, which lost 5 bases and 2 bases, there was a span of 12 bases. Germline V gives CDR1 SGHTA, CDR2 FQGNSA. The DNA for the CDR3 is TGTGCCAGCAGCCACAGGGCCTATAACACCGGGGAGCTGTTTTTT. Amino acid sequence: CASSHRAYNTGELFF.

The chain combines TRBV14 with TRBJ1-6, with D possibly matching TRBD1 (5 bases). The V end lost 4 bases, the J end lost 7 bases, and 14 bases lay between the germline ends. From germline, CDR1 is SGHDN and CDR2 FVKESK. The CDR3 loop spans 15 amino acids. The CDR3 is CASSPNRGRNSPLHF. In DNA, the CDR3 is TGTGCCAGCAGCCCGAACCGGGGGAGGAATTCACCCCTCCACTTT.

Concerning this clone itself: The sample contains more than one DNA sequence encoding this CDR3. The chain uses TRBV18 and TRBJ2-3; no clear D. Germline CDR1 is KGHSH and CDR2 is LQKENI. The CDR3 is made up of 13 amino acids. Trimming took 2 bases from V and 0 from J, leaving 3 bases between them. DNA for the CDR3: TGTGCCAGCTCACCAGGCAGCACAGATACGCAGTATTTT. Translation gives CASSPGSTDTQYF.

The V gene is TRBV5-1, the J gene TRBJ1-6; 11 bases are a match to TRBD1. J was trimmed by 10 bases and V by 3 bases; bases with no gene match: 6. In germline, CDR1 is SGHRS, CDR2 YFSETQ. The CDR3 runs 15 residues. The CDR3 coding sequence is TGCGCCAGCAGCTGGGGACAGGGGGACGGATCACCCCTCCACTTT. Translation gives CASSWGQGDGSPLHF.

The V call is TRBV18, the J call TRBJ1-3; 7 bases are shared with TRBD1. The CDR3 is 16 residues long. CDR1 is KGHSH, CDR2 LQKENI, per germline. V shed 2 bases and J 3 bases; nucleotides not matched to a gene: 7. The chain's CDR3 is CASSPSQGSRGNTIYF. CDR3 coding DNA: TGTGCCAGCTCACCATCACAGGGGTCTCGTGGAAACACCATATATTTT.

The rearrangement joins TRBV5-1 to TRBJ2-6; no reliable D call. This CDR3 is 15 amino acids long. Germline assignment: CDR1 SGHRS and CDR2 YFSETQ. V was pared by 4 bases and J by 0 bases, with 8 bases between. This chain's CDR3 is CASSRHSSGANVLTF. The CDR3 bases are TGCGCCAGCAGCCGCCACAGCTCTGGGGCCAACGTCCTGACTTTC.

The V and J genes are TRBV19 and TRBJ1-2, with D unresolved. There are 14 residues in the CDR3. Trimming took 3 bases from V and 8 from J, leaving 16 bases between them. In germline, CDR1 is LNHDA, CDR2 SQIVND (reference sequence). The DNA of the CDR3 is TGTGCCAGTAGTATCTCTGACCGCCGGGGAGGCTACACCTTC. Translated, it gives CASSISDRRGGYTF.

CDR3 in amino acids: CASSLDPGVPNYGYTF. CDR3 bases: TGCGCCAGCAGCTTGGACCCAGGGGTACCTAACTATGGCTACACCTTC. The rearrangement links TRBV5-1 to TRBJ1-2; D may be TRBD1 (6 bases). CDR1 is SGHRS, CDR2 YFSETQ, per germline. Trimming removed 0 bases at V and 0 bases at J, with 12 bases between. The CDR3 totals 16 residues.

The chain couples TRBV29-1 to TRBJ2-7; 7 bases align to TRBD1. Germline values: CDR1 SQVTM, CDR2 ANQGSEA. The junction had 6 bases not matched to a gene; V was cut back by 7 bases and J by 3 bases. This CDR3 has 12 residues. CDR3 nucleotide sequence: TGCAGCGCCCTGACAGGGAACTACGAGCAGTACTTC. This translates into CSALTGNYEQYF.

This clone was counted between two and nine times. Additional DNA sequences in this sample encode the identical CDR3. The CDR3 here is CASRQGDQPQHF. For the CDR3, the DNA is TGTGCCAGCAGACAGGGGGATCAGCCCCAGCATTTT. V usage is TRBV6-5 and J usage is TRBJ1-5; TRBD1 matches 8 bases. CDR3 length: 12 amino acids. CDR1 is MNHEY and CDR2 is SVGAGI in the germline V gene. V was clipped by 6 bases and J by 5 bases; unmatched bases: 0.

The chain has TRBV11-2 and TRBJ2-5; TRBD2 matches at 7 bases. Trimming took 1 base from V and 4 from J; bases not matched to a gene: 6. This CDR3 has 15 residues. Germline CDR1 reads SGHAT; CDR2 reads FQNNGV. This chain's CDR3 is CASSLVGLVRETQYF. The CDR3 nucleotides read TGTGCCAGCAGCTTAGTTGGACTAGTTAGAGAGACCCAGTACTTC.

The chain couples TRBV29-1 to TRBJ1-2; tentatively, D is TRBD1 (5 bases). V lost 2 bases, J lost 1 base, and 5 bases lay in between. The CDR3 is 12 amino acids. CDR1 and CDR2 from the germline V gene are SQVTM and ANQGSEA. The CDR3 region is CSVERGNYGYTF. The CDR3 nucleotides read TGCAGCGTTGAAAGGGGTAACTATGGCTACACCTTC.

This clone is a singleton in its sample. This chain connects TRBV29-1 to TRBJ1-3; a weak D match, TRBD1 (6 bases). The length of the CDR3 is 13 residues. Germline loops: CDR1 SQVTM, CDR2 ANQGSEA. Between the trimmed V and J ends, which lost 1 base and 4 bases, there was a span of 8 bases. The CDR3 coding sequence is TGCAGCGTTGAAGGGGACACAGGAAACACCATATATTTT. This gives the protein CSVEGDTGNTIYF.

The table lists this clone with a few counts. V and J are TRBV30 and TRBJ1-4; 8 nucleotides align to TRBD1. In germline, CDR1 is GTSNPN, CDR2 SVGIG (reference sequence). CDR3 size: 12 residues. Trimming removed 7 bases from V and 6 bases from J; junction bases left unmatched: 4. Here the CDR3 reads CASQGGHEKLFF. Here the CDR3 DNA reads TGTGCCTCACAGGGGGGACATGAAAAACTGTTTTTT. The whole variable domain, remainder taken from reference TRBV30 and TRBJ1-4, is SQTIHQWPATLVQPVGSPLSLECTVEGTSNPNLYWYRQAAGRGLQLLFYSVGIGQISSEVPQNLSASRPQDRQFILSSKKLLLSDSGFYLCASQGGHEKLFFGSGTQLSVL.

The rearrangement uses TRBV7-7 and TRBJ2-3; 8 nucleotides align to TRBD2. J lost 4 bases, V lost 3 bases, and 12 bases had no gene match. This CDR3 has 17 residues. Germline V gene data show CDR1 as SSHAT and CDR2 as FNYEAQ (reference sequence). CDR3 in DNA: TGTGCCAGCAGCTTGGGTCCGAGCGGGAGAGGTCCAGATACGCAGTATTTT. This gives the protein CASSLGPSGRGPDTQYF.

The CDR3 is CASSQDRGREQYF. The CDR3 nucleotides are TGTGCCAGCAGCCAGGACAGGGGGCGCGAGCAGTACTTC. The chain combines TRBV6-5 with TRBJ2-7; 11 nucleotides agree with TRBD1. The CDR3 contains 13 residues. Germline V gives CDR1 MNHEY, CDR2 SVGAGI. J was trimmed by 6 bases and V by 6 bases; bases with no gene match: 4.

This rearrangement joins TRBV5-5 to TRBJ2-7; 9 bases are shared with TRBD1. V lost 4 bases to trimming and J lost 1 base; unmatched junction nucleotides: 6. The CDR3 totals 15 residues. In germline, CDR1 is SGHKS, CDR2 YYEKEE (reference sequence). CDR3 region: CASSKAGTGSYEQYF. The CDR3 DNA sequence: TGTGCCAGCAGCAAAGCGGGGACAGGGTCCTACGAGCAGTACTTC.

The chain carries TRBV19 and TRBJ2-2, with D maybe TRBD1 (6 bases). The V end was cut by 1 base, the J end by 4 bases, with 10 bases between. Looked up from germline, CDR1 is LNHDA and CDR2 is SQIVND (reference sequence). The CDR3 is 15 residues long. The DNA of the CDR3 is TGTGCCAGTAGTATAGGCGTAGGGGGCACCGGGGAGCTGTTTTTT. This encodes CASSIGVGGTGELFF.

As DNA, the CDR3 is TGTGCCAGCAGTTTTGGGACAGGGACCTACGAGCAGTACTTC. Translated, it gives CASSFGTGTYEQYF. This chain links TRBV27 with TRBJ2-7; 9 nucleotides agree with TRBD1. The CDR3 is made up of 14 amino acids. Germline CDR1 and CDR2: MNHEY and SMNVEV (reference sequence). Trimming took 3 bases from V and 2 from J; bases not matched to a gene: 2.

The V and J genes are TRBV4-1 and TRBJ1-2; D call uncertain. V lost 1 base to trimming and J lost 1 base, with 7 bases between them. Germline assignment: CDR1 MGHRA and CDR2 YSYEKL. This CDR3 has 14 residues. The CDR3 here is CASSQVTRNYGYTF. As DNA, the CDR3 is TGCGCCAGCAGCCAAGTGACACGTAACTATGGCTACACCTTC.